The 23 T cell receptor beta chains below all came from one sample that was sequenced in a study of T cell repertoires in cytomegalovirus infection. Each CDR3 protein gets one entry after TCRdb re-called the reads with MiXCR. The data show about 260,000 distinct CDR3 sequences, with about 13% seen just once and 8.5% to 10% held by the top ten. Sequences were obtained from PBMCs. The receptor set was obtained from a human donor in good health (CMV status not recorded). Some clones in this sample may be carry-over from other donors' samples.

This chain connects TRBV20-1 to TRBJ1-5, with 7 bases that match TRBD1. V lost 6 bases to trimming and J lost 0 bases; unmatched junction nucleotides: 14. The CDR3 has 17 residues. Germline CDR1 DFQATT, CDR2 SNEGSKA (reference sequence). The DNA of the CDR3 is TGCAGTGCGGCCGGGACAGATAAAACCTTTAGCAATCAGCCCCAGCATTTT. It translates to CSAAGTDKTFSNQPQHF.

This clonotype was seen ten or more times. The CDR3 DNA is TGTGCCAGCAGCGACAAGGTTCTGGGGATCAAAACCCCCGAAGCTTTCTTT. This gives the protein CASSDKVLGIKTPEAFF. This chain uses TRBV7-8 with TRBJ1-1; D remains ambiguous. Germline V lookup: CDR1 SGHVS, CDR2 FQNEAQ. This CDR3 has 17 amino acids. Trimming took 5 bases from V and 8 from J, leaving 27 bases between them.

This clonotype was counted at least ten times. J is TRBJ1-3 and V is TRBV7-8; D gene unclear. The CDR3 runs 14 residues. Trimming stripped 5 bases from V and 0 bases from J, with 8 bases between. Germline V CDR1 and CDR2: SGHVS, FQNEAQ. DNA of the CDR3: TGTGCCAGCAGCCGGATACTCTCTGGAAACACCATATATTTT. It encodes CASSRILSGNTIYF.

The V gene is TRBV29-1, the J gene TRBJ2-1; 11 bases line up with TRBD2. The J segment lost 7 bases and the V segment lost 7 bases, leaving 3 bases of the junction unmatched. Germline V gene lookup returns CDR1 SQVTM and CDR2 ANQGSEA. The CDR3 has 12 residues. The CDR3 coding sequence is TGCAGCGGGAGGACTAGCGGGAATGAGCAGTTCTTC. It codes for CSGRTSGNEQFF.

This clonotype was seen only once. The gene calls are TRBV5-1 and TRBJ1-1; 8 bases fit TRBD1. The CDR3 is 15 amino acids. The V and J ends lost 4 bases and 0 bases, in that order; junction bases with no gene match: 5. Germline V gene sequence: CDR1 SGHRS, CDR2 YFSETQ. The CDR3 DNA follows: TGCGCCAGCAGCCCGTCGACAGGGGTGAACACTGAAGCTTTCTTT. It encodes CASSPSTGVNTEAFF.

There are a few counts of this clonotype. This chain connects TRBV5-1 to TRBJ1-1; TRBD1 is a possible D gene (6 bases). Trimming stripped 2 bases from V and 1 base from J, with 9 bases between. This CDR3 spans 14 amino acids. Germline CDR1 reads SGHRS; CDR2 reads YFSETQ. CDR3 sequence: CASSFGDKNTEAFF. In DNA form, the CDR3 reads TGCGCCAGCAGCTTCGGGGACAAGAACACTGAAGCTTTCTTT. Full variable domain (outside the CDR3, taken from reference TRBV5-1 and TRBJ1-1): KAGVTQTPRYLIKTRGQQVTLSCSPISGHRSVSWYQQTPGQGLQFLFEYFSETQRNKGNFPGRFSGRQFSNSRSEMNVSTLELGDSALYLCASSFGDKNTEAFFGQGTRLTVV.

In this sample, this clonotype turned up many times. The J gene is TRBJ1-1, the V gene TRBV25-1; D may be TRBD1 (6 bases). Trimming cost V 5 bases and J 5 bases, with 18 bases left between them. CDR3 length: 15 amino acids. CDR1 is MGHDK and CDR2 is SYGVNS in the germline V gene. The CDR3 reads CASSPQPRGGTEAFF. CDR3 DNA sequence: TGTGCCAGCAGTCCCCAGCCCAGGGGAGGAACTGAAGCTTTCTTT.

This clonotype was found many times. The chain joins TRBV7-2 to TRBJ2-2; 10 bases agree with TRBD1. This CDR3 region has 16 residues. The ends lost 3 bases at V and 5 bases at J; junction bases unmatched: 6. The germline CDR1 and CDR2 sequences are SGHTA and FQGNSA. The CDR3 reads CASSFDRGRGTGELFF. CDR3 bases: TGTGCCAGCAGCTTCGACAGGGGGCGTGGGACCGGGGAGCTGTTTTTT.

This clonotype was seen at least ten times. This rearrangement joins TRBV7-2 to TRBJ2-3; 9 bases match TRBD2. Unmatched junction bases numbered 3, after V lost 5 bases and J lost 0 bases. This CDR3 spans 15 amino acids. Germline loops: CDR1 SGHTA, CDR2 FQGNSA. The CDR3 region has the DNA TGTGCCAGCAGCCGGACTAGCGATAGCACAGATACGCAGTATTTT. Its protein is CASSRTSDSTDTQYF.

This clonotype was seen ten or more times. The chain has TRBV7-9 and TRBJ1-1; 11 bases agree with TRBD1. V lost 5 bases to trimming and J lost 5 bases; unmatched junction nucleotides: 10. CDR1 is SEHNR and CDR2 is FQNEAQ in the germline V gene (reference sequence). This CDR3 has 16 residues. CDR3 in DNA: TGTGCCAGCAGCACCAGGACAGGGGGCGCGTATACTGAAGCTTTCTTT. This encodes CASSTRTGGAYTEAFF.

The chain carries TRBV20-1 and TRBJ1-4; D uncertain. This CDR3 is 14 amino acids long. The V and J ends lost 5 bases and 6 bases respectively, with 16 bases between them. Germline CDR1 reads DFQATT; CDR2 reads SNEGSKA (reference sequence). DNA of the CDR3: TGCAGTGCTCCTCCTGACGGGCGCCATGAAAAACTGTTTTTT. Encoded protein: CSAPPDGRHEKLFF.

The genes are TRBV5-1 and TRBJ1-3; D unclear. The germline gives CDR1 SGHRS, CDR2 YFSETQ. The CDR3 contains 16 residues. V was pared by 4 bases and J by 0 bases, with 14 bases between. CDR3 residues: CASSRFAGNSGNTIYF. In DNA, the CDR3 is TGCGCCAGCAGCCGTTTCGCCGGGAACTCTGGAAACACCATATATTTT.

This chain uses TRBV12-3 or TRBV12-4 with TRBJ1-1; D is undetermined. Trimming left V 1 base short and J 1 base short, with 10 bases between. This CDR3 region has 15 residues. The CDR3 loop is CASSLVGLANTEAFF. The CDR3 DNA is TGTGCCAGCAGTTTAGTGGGGTTAGCGAACACTGAAGCTTTCTTT.

This clonotype was detected a few times. This sequence joins TRBV20-1 and TRBJ2-5; D unresolved. CDR3 size: 14 residues. V gave up 3 bases and J gave up 2 bases, with 13 bases separating them. Germline V CDR1 and CDR2: DFQATT, SNEGSKA (reference sequence). The CDR3 DNA reads TGCAGTGCTAGGGTGACGGTGTCGCAAGAGACCCAGTACTTC. Translated: CSARVTVSQETQYF.

This clonotype was seen more than once but under ten times. This rearrangement joins TRBV6-2 or TRBV6-3 to TRBJ2-2; no clear D gene. The length of the CDR3 is 15 residues. Trimming pared 2 bases from V and 4 bases from J, leaving 11 bases between. CDR1 and CDR2 from the germline V gene are MNHEY and SVGEGT. CDR3 amino acids: CASSYVSKSTGELFF. The CDR3 DNA reads TGTGCCAGCAGTTACGTGTCCAAATCCACCGGGGAGCTGTTTTTT.

This clonotype was observed at least ten times. This rearrangement joins TRBV7-8 to TRBJ2-7; D is unresolved. CDR1 SGHVS and CDR2 FQNEAQ come from the germline V gene. Deletions cut 0 bases from V and 4 bases from J, with 19 bases between. This CDR3 has 17 residues. CDR3 sequence reads: CASSLAVWSGQQYEQYF. The CDR3 DNA follows: TGTGCCAGCAGCTTAGCGGTTTGGTCGGGCCAGCAATACGAGCAGTACTTC.

This clonotype was counted only a few times. V is TRBV29-1 and J is TRBJ1-2, with 7 bases that match TRBD1. Germline CDR1 is SQVTM and CDR2 is ANQGSEA. CDR3 size: 14 residues. Unmatched junction bases numbered 8, after V lost 6 bases and J lost 1 base. Here the CDR3 reads CSVAGTDNNYGYTF. The CDR3 bases are TGCAGCGTCGCCGGGACAGATAATAACTATGGCTACACCTTC.

In the case of this clonotype: Germline and junction disagree at one end, which may indicate a read error. The rearrangement joins TRBV7-2 to TRBJ1-5; D remains unclear. The germline V gene encodes CDR1 SGHTA and CDR2 FQGNSA. The CDR3 is made up of 15 amino acids. CDR3 region: CASSRVAYLNRPQHF. The CDR3, as DNA: TGTGCCAGCAGCCGTGTGGCATACCTCAATCGGCCCCAGCATTTT.

CDR3 protein: CASSFDPTVYGYTF. In nucleotides, the CDR3 is TGTGCCAGCAGCTTCGATCCTACAGTATATGGCTACACCTTC. The chain couples TRBV7-9 to TRBJ1-2, with unresolved D. Germline-derived CDR1 and CDR2 are SEHNR and FQNEAQ (reference sequence). Trimming took off 3 bases at V and 5 bases at J, with 13 bases between the two ends. This CDR3 has 14 amino acids. Drawing the rest from reference TRBV7-9 and TRBJ1-2, the complete variable domain is DTGVSQNPRHKITKRGQNVTFRCDPISEHNRLYWYRQTLGQGPEFLTYFQNEAQLEKSRLLSDRFSAERPKGSFSTLEIQRTEQGDSAMYLCASSFDPTVYGYTFGSGTRLTVV.

The chain links TRBV6-2 or TRBV6-3 to TRBJ2-5, with a weak D call TRBD2 (5 bases). V was shortened by 7 bases and J by 5 bases, with 17 bases between the two germline ends. Germline V lookup: CDR1 MNHEY, CDR2 SVGEGT. This CDR3 is built from 14 residues. CDR3 bases: TGTGCCAGCAAAACTTCACCCGGGGAGGAGACCCAGTACTTC. It yields the protein CASKTSPGEETQYF.

A word on this clonotype: A much larger clone sits a single nucleotide away, making a read error possible. The chain couples TRBV7-2 to TRBJ1-3, with D unresolved. CDR3 length: 15 residues. Germline V gene sequence: CDR1 SGHTA, CDR2 FQGNSA. This chain's CDR3 is CASSLVEGSGNIIYF. DNA of the CDR3: TGTGCCAGCAGCTTAGTGGAAGGGTCTGGAAACATCATATATTTT.

The rearrangement links TRBV5-1 to TRBJ1-4; D is undetermined. The germline V and J ends were trimmed by 0 bases and 0 bases, with 15 bases remaining between them. Germline V lookup: CDR1 SGHRS, CDR2 YFSETQ. The CDR3 is made up of 18 amino acids. The CDR3 nucleotides read TGCGCCAGCAGCTTGGGCATCCTAAGACTCGCAACTAATGAAAAACTGTTTTTT. Protein: CASSLGILRLATNEKLFF.

The chain recombines TRBV12-3 or TRBV12-4 with TRBJ2-5; TRBD2 agrees at 10 bases. This CDR3 is 15 amino acids long. The V segment lost 7 bases and the J segment 3 bases; nucleotides outside the gene matches: 8. The CDR3 is CASTLAGGPKETQYF. DNA for the CDR3: TGTGCCAGCACGTTAGCGGGGGGCCCGAAAGAGACCCAGTACTTC.